Listed here is a single T cell receptor beta chain. V lost 4 bases and J lost 5, with 19 bases in between. Germline CDR1 and CDR2: SGHDT and YYEEEE. This CDR3 is 15 amino acids long. This sample was taken from a study of CD8 T cells in Susac syndrome. Random hexamers were used to reverse transcribe an amount of roughly 0.5 to 1 ug RNA. TCRdb processed the immunoSEQ multiplex PCR reads anew with MiXCR; each CDR3 protein has one entry. The sample has 150,000 to 200,000 distinct CDR3 sequences; roughly 95% are singletons. TEMRA cells were FACS-enriched, and CD8+ and CD4+ T cells were isolated negatively. The specimen sequenced was CD8+ T cells from PBMCs. The TCR comes from a human donor with multiple sclerosis. The chain couples TRBV5-6 to TRBJ2-7, with D maybe TRBD2 (6 bases). The CDR3 DNA reads TGTGCCAGCAGCGCGGGACCAAATACCGGGAACGAGCAGTACTTC. Protein product: CASSAGPNTGNEQYF.